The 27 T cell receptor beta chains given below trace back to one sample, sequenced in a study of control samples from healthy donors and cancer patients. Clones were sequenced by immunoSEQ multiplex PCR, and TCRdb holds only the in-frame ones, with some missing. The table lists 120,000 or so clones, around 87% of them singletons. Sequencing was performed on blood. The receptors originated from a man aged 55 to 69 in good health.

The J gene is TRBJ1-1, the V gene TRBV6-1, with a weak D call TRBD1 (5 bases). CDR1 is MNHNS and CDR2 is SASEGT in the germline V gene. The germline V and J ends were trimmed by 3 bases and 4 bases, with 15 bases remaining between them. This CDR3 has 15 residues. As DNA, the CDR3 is TGTGCCAGCAGTGATTCAAGGGGAGGGAGCACTGAAGCTTTCTTT. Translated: CASSDSRGGSTEAFF.

CDR3 sequence (DNA): TGTGCCAGCAGTTTCAGGGGATGGGGGCATGGCTACACCTTC. Translated, it gives CASSFRGWGHGYTF. The chain uses TRBV28 and TRBJ1-2, with D possibly TRBD1 on 6 matching bases. With 3 bases removed from V and 6 bases from J, the gap between germline ends came to 14 bases. The CDR3 contains 14 residues. Germline assignment: CDR1 MDHEN and CDR2 SYDVKM.

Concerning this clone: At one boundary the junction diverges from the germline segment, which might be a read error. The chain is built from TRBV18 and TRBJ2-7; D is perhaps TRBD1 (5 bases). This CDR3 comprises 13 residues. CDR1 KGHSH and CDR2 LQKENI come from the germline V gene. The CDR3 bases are TGTGCCAGCTCACCCATCGACAGTCCCGTTCCCTTCTTC. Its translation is CASSPIDSPVPFF.

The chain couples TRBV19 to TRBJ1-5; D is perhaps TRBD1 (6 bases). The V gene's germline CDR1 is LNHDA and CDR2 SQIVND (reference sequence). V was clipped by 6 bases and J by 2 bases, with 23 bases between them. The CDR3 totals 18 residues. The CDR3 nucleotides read TGTGCCAGTAGCTTAGACCCCCGGGGGGGCGCAGGCAATCAGCCCCAGCATTTT. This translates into CASSLDPRGGAGNQPQHF.

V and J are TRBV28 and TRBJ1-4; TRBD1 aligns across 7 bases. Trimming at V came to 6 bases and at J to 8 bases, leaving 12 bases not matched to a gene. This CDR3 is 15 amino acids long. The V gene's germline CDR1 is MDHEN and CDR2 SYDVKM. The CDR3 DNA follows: TGTGCCAGCAGGGCCTACAGGGGATTAAGCGAAAAACTGTTTTTT. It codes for CASRAYRGLSEKLFF.

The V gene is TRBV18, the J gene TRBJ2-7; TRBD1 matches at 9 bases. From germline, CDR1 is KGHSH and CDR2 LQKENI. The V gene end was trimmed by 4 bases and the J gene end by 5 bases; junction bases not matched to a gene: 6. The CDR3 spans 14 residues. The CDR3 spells CASSLGTGKDEQYF. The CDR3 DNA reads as TGTGCCAGCTCACTAGGGACAGGGAAAGACGAGCAGTACTTC.

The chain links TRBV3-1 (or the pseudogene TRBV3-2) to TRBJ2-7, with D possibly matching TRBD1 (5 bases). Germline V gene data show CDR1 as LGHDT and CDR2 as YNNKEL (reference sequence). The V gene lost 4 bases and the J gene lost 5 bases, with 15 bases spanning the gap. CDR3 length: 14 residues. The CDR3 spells CASSPVRQGDEQYF. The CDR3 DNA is TGTGCCAGCAGCCCGGTGCGTCAGGGTGACGAGCAGTACTTC.

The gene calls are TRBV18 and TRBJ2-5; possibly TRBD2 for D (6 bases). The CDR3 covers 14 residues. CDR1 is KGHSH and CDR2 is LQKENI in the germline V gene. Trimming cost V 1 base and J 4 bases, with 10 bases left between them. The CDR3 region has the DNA TGTGCCAGCTCACCACGCGGGGCCCGAGAGACCCAGTACTTC. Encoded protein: CASSPRGARETQYF.

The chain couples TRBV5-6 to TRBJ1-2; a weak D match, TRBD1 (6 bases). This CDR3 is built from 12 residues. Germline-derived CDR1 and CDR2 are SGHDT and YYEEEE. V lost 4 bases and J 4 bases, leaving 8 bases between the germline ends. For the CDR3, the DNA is TGTGCCAGCAGCCCGACAGGCTATGGCTACACCTTC. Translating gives CASSPTGYGYTF. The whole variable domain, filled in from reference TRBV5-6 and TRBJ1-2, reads DAGVTQSPTHLIKTRGQQVTLRCSPKSGHDTVSWYQQALGQGPQFIFQYYEEEERQRGNFPDRFSGHQFPNYSSELNVNALLLGDSALYLCASSPTGYGYTFGSGTRLTVV.

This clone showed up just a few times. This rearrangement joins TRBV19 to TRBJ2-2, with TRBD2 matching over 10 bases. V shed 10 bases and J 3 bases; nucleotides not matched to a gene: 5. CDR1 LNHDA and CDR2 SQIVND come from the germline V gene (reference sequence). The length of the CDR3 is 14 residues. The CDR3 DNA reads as TGTGCCACTCGAGCGGGGGGGTACACCGGGGAGCTGTTTTTT. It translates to CATRAGGYTGELFF.

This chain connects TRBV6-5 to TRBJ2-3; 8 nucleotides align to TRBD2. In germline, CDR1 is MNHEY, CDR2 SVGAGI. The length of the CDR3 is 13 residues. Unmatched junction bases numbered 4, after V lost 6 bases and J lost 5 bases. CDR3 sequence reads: CASRIGTRDTQYF. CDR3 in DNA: TGTGCCAGCAGAATCGGGACTAGAGATACGCAGTATTTT.

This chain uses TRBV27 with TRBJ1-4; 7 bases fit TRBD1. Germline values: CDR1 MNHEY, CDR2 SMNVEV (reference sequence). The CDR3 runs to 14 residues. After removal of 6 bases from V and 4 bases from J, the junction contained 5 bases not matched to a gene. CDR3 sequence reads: CASSPDRSNEKLFF. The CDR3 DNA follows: TGTGCCAGCAGCCCGGACAGGAGTAATGAAAAACTGTTTTTT.

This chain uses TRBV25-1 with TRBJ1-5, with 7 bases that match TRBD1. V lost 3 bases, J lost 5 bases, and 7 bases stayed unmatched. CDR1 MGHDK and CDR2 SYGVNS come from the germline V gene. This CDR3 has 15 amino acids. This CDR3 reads CASSENRGLDQPQHF. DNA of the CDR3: TGTGCCAGCAGTGAGAACAGGGGTCTCGATCAGCCCCAGCATTTT.

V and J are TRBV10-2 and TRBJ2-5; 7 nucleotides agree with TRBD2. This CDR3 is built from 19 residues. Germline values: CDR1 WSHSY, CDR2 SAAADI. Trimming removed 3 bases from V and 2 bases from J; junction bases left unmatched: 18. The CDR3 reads CASSDPGGLYVRSQETQYF. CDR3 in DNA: TGCGCCAGCAGTGACCCGGGGGGACTATACGTAAGGTCGCAAGAGACCCAGTACTTC.

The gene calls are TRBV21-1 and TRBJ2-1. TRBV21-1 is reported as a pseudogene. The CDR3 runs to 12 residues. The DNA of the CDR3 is TGTGCCAGCAGCAAAAGGCTAAATGAGCAGTTCTTC. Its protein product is CASSKRLNEQFF.

CDR3 amino acids: CASSLNEGGGGTQYF. The CDR3 nucleotides read TGTGCCAGCAGCTTAAACGAGGGGGGCGGAGGAACGCAGTATTTT. The J gene is TRBJ2-3, the V gene TRBV11-2; D assignment may be TRBD1 or TRBD2 (6 bases each). CDR1 and CDR2 (germline): SGHAT, FQNNGV. Trimming took off 2 bases at V and 9 bases at J, with 18 bases between the two ends. The CDR3 sequence is 15 residues long.

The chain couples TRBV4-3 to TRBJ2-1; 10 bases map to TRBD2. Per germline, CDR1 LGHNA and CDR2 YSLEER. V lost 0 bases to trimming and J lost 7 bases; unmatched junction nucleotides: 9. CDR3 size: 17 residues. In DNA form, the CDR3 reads TGCGCCAGCAGCCAAGATCAGGAAGCGGGGGGGCTTAATGAGCAGTTCTTC. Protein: CASSQDQEAGGLNEQFF.

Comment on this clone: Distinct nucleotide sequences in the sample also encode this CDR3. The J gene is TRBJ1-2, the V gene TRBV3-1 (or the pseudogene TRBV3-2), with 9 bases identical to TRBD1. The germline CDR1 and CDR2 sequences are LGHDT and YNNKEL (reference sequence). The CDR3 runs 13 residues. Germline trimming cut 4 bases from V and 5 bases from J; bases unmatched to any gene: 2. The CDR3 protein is CASSPGQGYGYTF. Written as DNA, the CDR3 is TGTGCCAGCAGCCCGGGACAGGGTTATGGCTACACCTTC.

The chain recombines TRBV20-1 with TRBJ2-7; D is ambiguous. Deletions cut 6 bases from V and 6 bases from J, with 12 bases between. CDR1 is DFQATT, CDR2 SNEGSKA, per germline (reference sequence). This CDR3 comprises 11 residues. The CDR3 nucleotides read TGCAGTGCGTATATGTTTAGCGAGCAGTACTTC. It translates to CSAYMFSEQYF.

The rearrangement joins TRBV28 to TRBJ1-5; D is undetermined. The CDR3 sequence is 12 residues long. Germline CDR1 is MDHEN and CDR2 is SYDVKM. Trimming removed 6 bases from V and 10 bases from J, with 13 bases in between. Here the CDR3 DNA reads TGTGCCAGCAGCTCCCCTTACCTACCCCAGCATTTT. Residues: CASSSPYLPQHF.

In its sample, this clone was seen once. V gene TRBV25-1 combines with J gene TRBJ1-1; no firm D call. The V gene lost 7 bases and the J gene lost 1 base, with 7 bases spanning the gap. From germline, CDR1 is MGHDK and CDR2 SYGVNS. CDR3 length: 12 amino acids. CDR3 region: CASKVQNTEAFF. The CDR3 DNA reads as TGTGCCAGCAAAGTCCAGAACACTGAAGCTTTCTTT.

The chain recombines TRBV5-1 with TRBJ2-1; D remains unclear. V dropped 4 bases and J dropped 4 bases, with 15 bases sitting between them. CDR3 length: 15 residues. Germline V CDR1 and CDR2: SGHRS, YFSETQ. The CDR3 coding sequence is TGCGCCAGCAGCCACCCCATGAGTACGTACAATGAGCAGTTCTTC. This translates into CASSHPMSTYNEQFF.

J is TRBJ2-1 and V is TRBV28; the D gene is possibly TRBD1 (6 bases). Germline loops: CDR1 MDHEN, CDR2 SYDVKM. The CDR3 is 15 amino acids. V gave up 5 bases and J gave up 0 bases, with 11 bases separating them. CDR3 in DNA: TGTGCCAGCAGTCCCGGGACACTCTCCTACAATGAGCAGTTCTTC. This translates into CASSPGTLSYNEQFF.

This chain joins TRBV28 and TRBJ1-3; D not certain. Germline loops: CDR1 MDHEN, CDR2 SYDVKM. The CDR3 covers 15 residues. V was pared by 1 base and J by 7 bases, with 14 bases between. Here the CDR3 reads CASSLLGGDVNTIYF. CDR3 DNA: TGTGCCAGCAGTTTATTGGGCGGCGACGTTAACACCATATATTTT.

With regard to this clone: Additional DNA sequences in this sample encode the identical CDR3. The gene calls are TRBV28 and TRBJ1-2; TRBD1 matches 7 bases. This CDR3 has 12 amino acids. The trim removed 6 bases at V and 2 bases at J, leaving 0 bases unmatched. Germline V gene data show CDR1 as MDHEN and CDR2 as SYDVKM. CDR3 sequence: CASRGGNYGYTF. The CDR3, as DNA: TGTGCCAGCAGAGGGGGCAACTATGGCTACACCTTC.

CDR3 nucleotide sequence: TGTGCCAGCAGTTACTCGTCCGGGTTCGAGGCTTTCTTT. Protein product: CASSYSSGFEAFF. J is TRBJ1-1 and V is TRBV6-6; D unresolved. Trimming pared 0 bases from V and 11 bases from J, leaving 13 bases between. The CDR3 runs 13 residues. Germline V gene lookup returns CDR1 MNHNY and CDR2 SVGAGI (reference sequence).

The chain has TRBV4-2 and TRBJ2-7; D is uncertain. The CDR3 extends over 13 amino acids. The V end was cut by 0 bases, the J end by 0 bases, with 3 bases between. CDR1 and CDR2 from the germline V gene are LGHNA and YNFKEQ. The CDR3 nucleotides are TGTGCCAGCAGCCAAGACAACTCCTACGAGCAGTACTTC. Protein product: CASSQDNSYEQYF.